This entry is about one T cell receptor (beta chain). The record originates from a study of T cell changes during pregnancy in multiple sclerosis. The data were produced by immunoSEQ multiplex PCR, yet TCRdb's version contains in-frame clones alone and is incomplete. The data hold over 55,000 clones, with 70% to 90% observed a single time. CDR1 and CDR2 from the germline V gene are SNHLY and FYNNEI. Trimming cost V 6 bases and J 6 bases; bases outside gene matches: 13. The CDR3 length is 17 residues. The sequence derives from a female donor with multiple sclerosis, enrolled in a pregnancy study. The sequenced sample was peripheral blood, obtained in the first trimester of pregnancy. The rearrangement joins TRBV2 to TRBJ2-2, with 10 positions matching TRBD2. Written as DNA, the CDR3 is TGTGCCAGCAGGGTCGGGGCTAGCGGGGGAACCTCCGGGGAGCTGTTTTTT. Its protein is CASRVGASGGTSGELFF.